The 17 T cell receptor beta chains below were found in one sample sequenced in a study of CD8+CD57+ T cells in acquired aplastic anemia. Patients included in sequencing had previously demonstrated CD8+CD57+ cell expansion by flow cytometry. TCR beta VDJ combinations and CDR3 sequences were profiled from genomic DNA. TCRdb independently ran MiXCR on the reads; one entry per CDR3 protein. The table records about 160,000 distinct CDR3 sequences, 71% of them present only once. The sequenced sample was sorted CD4+, CD8+, or CD8+CD57+ T cells (not recorded which) from PBMCs. The receptors stem from a human donor with aplastic anemia.

The genes are TRBV9 and TRBJ2-2; D remains ambiguous. There are 14 residues in the CDR3. Germline values: CDR1 SGDLS, CDR2 YYNGEE. Deletions cut 5 bases from V and 1 base from J, with 9 bases between. The CDR3 DNA reads as TGTGCCAGCAGTTCTCCTCAGAACACCGGGGAGCTGTTTTTT. Amino acids: CASSSPQNTGELFF.

V and J are TRBV7-9 and TRBJ1-6; D is unclear. CDR1 is SEHNR, CDR2 FQNEAQ, per germline (reference sequence). V was cut by 1 base and J by 7 bases, with 8 bases left in between. This CDR3 comprises 14 residues. The CDR3: CASSLVGENSPLHF. DNA of the CDR3: TGTGCCAGCAGCTTAGTGGGAGAAAATTCACCCCTCCACTTT.

The genes are TRBV6-4 and TRBJ1-6; D remains unclear. CDR1 and CDR2 (germline): MRHNA, SNTAGT. The ends were cut back, 5 bases at V and 5 bases at J, with 16 bases in the middle. The CDR3 is made up of 16 amino acids. The CDR3 here is CASSYSRNLNNSPLHF. The CDR3 DNA sequence: TGTGCCAGCAGTTACAGTCGCAATCTGAATAATTCACCCCTCCACTTT.

The chain carries TRBV7-8 and TRBJ2-3, with TRBD2 matching over 12 bases. J gave up 2 bases and V 3 bases, and 3 bases lay outside the gene matches. The CDR3 extends over 16 amino acids. Germline CDR1 SGHVS, CDR2 FQNEAQ. CDR3 nucleotide sequence: TGTGCCAGCAGCTTTAGGACTAGCGGGATCACAGATACGCAGTATTTT. This codes for CASSFRTSGITDTQYF.

The table lists this clonotype with a few counts. This chain joins TRBV20-1 and TRBJ2-7; 14 bases match TRBD2. This CDR3 has 14 residues. CDR1 and CDR2 from the germline V gene are DFQATT and SNEGSKA (reference sequence). Germline trimming cut 3 bases from V and 3 bases from J; bases unmatched to any gene: 1. CDR3 amino acids: CSARGLAGDYEQYF. The CDR3 DNA follows: TGCAGTGCTAGGGGACTAGCGGGAGACTACGAGCAGTACTTC.

The chain carries TRBV15 and TRBJ1-6; unclear D gene. This CDR3 has 13 residues. The germline V gene has CDR1 LNHNV and CDR2 YYDKDF (reference sequence). Trimming took 4 bases from V and 10 from J, leaving 11 bases between them. CDR3 DNA sequence: TGTGCCACCAGCAATGATCCTAACTCACCCCTCCACTTT. It codes for CATSNDPNSPLHF.

This chain links TRBV10-3 with TRBJ2-7; TRBD2 matches 14 bases. Germline V gene lookup returns CDR1 ENHRY and CDR2 SYGVKD. This CDR3 spans 17 amino acids. Losses at the gene ends were 6 bases for V and 2 bases for J; bases not matched to a gene: 9. CDR3 bases: TGTGCCATCAGATCCTCGGGACTAGCGGGGGCTGCCTACGAGCAGTACTTC. The encoded protein is CAIRSSGLAGAAYEQYF.

The V and J genes are TRBV20-1 and TRBJ2-7; no firm D call. The V end was cut by 3 bases, the J end by 1 base, with 7 bases between. The CDR3 is made up of 12 amino acids. Germline CDR1 DFQATT, CDR2 SNEGSKA (reference sequence). CDR3: CSARPISYEQYF. DNA of the CDR3: TGCAGTGCTAGGCCCATATCCTACGAGCAGTACTTC.

The chain uses TRBV2 and TRBJ2-6, with 7 nucleotides matching TRBD1. The length of the CDR3 is 16 residues. The trim removed 5 bases at V and 0 bases at J, leaving 4 bases unmatched. Germline values: CDR1 SNHLY, CDR2 FYNNEI. CDR3 bases: TGTGCCAGCAGTCAGAACAGGGGCTCTGGGGCCAACGTCCTGACTTTC. Translation gives CASSQNRGSGANVLTF.

V and J are TRBV28 and TRBJ2-3; TRBD1 is a possible D gene (6 bases). The germline V gene encodes CDR1 MDHEN and CDR2 SYDVKM. The CDR3 extends over 16 amino acids. With 3 bases removed from V and 7 bases from J, the gap between germline ends came to 20 bases. CDR3 loop: CASSFITGTFSNTQYF. The CDR3 DNA reads as TGTGCCAGCAGTTTTATTACCGGGACATTTTCAAATACGCAGTATTTT.

This chain connects TRBV2 to TRBJ1-2, with a weak D call TRBD1 (5 bases). V lost 6 bases to trimming and J lost 0 bases, with 11 bases between them. The germline V gene has CDR1 SNHLY and CDR2 FYNNEI. There are 14 residues in the CDR3. CDR3 nucleotide sequence: TGTGCCAGCAGGGAGGGACCGTCTAACTATGGCTACACCTTC. Translation gives CASREGPSNYGYTF.

The chain uses TRBV19 and TRBJ2-2; D gene ambiguous. In germline, CDR1 is LNHDA, CDR2 SQIVND (reference sequence). The V gene lost 5 bases and the J gene lost 8 bases, with 6 bases spanning the gap. This CDR3 is 11 amino acids long. The CDR3 spells CASSPHGELFF. The CDR3 region has the DNA TGTGCCAGTAGTCCCCATGGGGAGCTGTTTTTT.

The rearrangement links TRBV6-4 to TRBJ2-3, with 12 positions matching TRBD2. This CDR3 has 16 amino acids. Unmatched junction bases numbered 2, after V lost 4 bases and J lost 0 bases. CDR1 and CDR2 from the germline V gene are MRHNA and SNTAGT. CDR3 nucleotide sequence: TGTGCCAGCAGTGGGACTAGCGGGGTGAGCACAGATACGCAGTATTTT. Translating gives CASSGTSGVSTDTQYF.

The V call is TRBV19, the J call TRBJ2-1; no definite D call. The CDR3 runs 16 residues. Per the germline V gene, CDR1 is LNHDA and CDR2 is SQIVND (reference sequence). V was pared by 4 bases and J by 0 bases, with 13 bases between. CDR3 coding DNA: TGTGCCAGTAGTAAGGGAAGGGCGGCCTCCTACAATGAGCAGTTCTTC. Translated, it gives CASSKGRAASYNEQFF.

The chain combines TRBV20-1 with TRBJ2-3; 7 bases fit TRBD1. Germline CDR1 reads DFQATT; CDR2 reads SNEGSKA (reference sequence). The trim removed 5 bases at V and 3 bases at J, leaving 5 bases unmatched. The CDR3 is made up of 13 amino acids. CDR3 sequence reads: CSAEGAVTDTQYF. As DNA, the CDR3 is TGCAGTGCTGAGGGGGCGGTGACAGATACGCAGTATTTT.

As for this clonotype: The CDR3 does not close with the conserved phenylalanine or tryptophan, likely indicating a read error. The rearrangement joins TRBV7-9 to TRBJ1-1, with a weak D call TRBD1 (5 bases). V was clipped by 5 bases and J by 1 base, with 14 bases between them. CDR3 length equals 15 residues. The germline V gene encodes CDR1 SEHNR and CDR2 FQNEAQ (reference sequence). The CDR3: CASSPSGVGNTEAFL. CDR3 coding DNA: TGTGCCAGCAGCCCCTCGGGGGTGGGGAACACTGAAGCTTTCCTT.

The V and J genes are TRBV12-3 or TRBV12-4 and TRBJ2-3; TRBD2 agrees at 8 bases. The junction had 4 bases not matched to a gene; V was cut back by 4 bases and J by 4 bases. CDR3 length: 14 amino acids. The CDR3 sequence: CASSSPGLADTQYF. The CDR3 nucleotides read TGTGCCAGCAGTTCCCCGGGACTAGCAGATACGCAGTATTTT.